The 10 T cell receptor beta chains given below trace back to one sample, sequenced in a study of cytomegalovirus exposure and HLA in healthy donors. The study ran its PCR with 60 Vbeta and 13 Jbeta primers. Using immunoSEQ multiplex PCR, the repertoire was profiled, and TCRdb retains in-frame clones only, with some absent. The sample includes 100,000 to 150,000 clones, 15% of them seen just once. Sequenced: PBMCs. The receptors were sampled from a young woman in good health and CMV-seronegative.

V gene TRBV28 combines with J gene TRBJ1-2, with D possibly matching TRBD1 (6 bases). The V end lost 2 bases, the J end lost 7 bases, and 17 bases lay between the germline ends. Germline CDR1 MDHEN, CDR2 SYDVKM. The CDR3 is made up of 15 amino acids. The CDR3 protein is CASSLPPEGDGGYTF. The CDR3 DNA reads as TGTGCCAGCAGTTTACCCCCAGAGGGGGATGGTGGCTACACCTTC.

The CDR3 is CASSMGGQFLWGTEAFF. The CDR3 DNA follows: TGTGCCAGTAGTATGGGCGGGCAGTTTCTTTGGGGAACTGAAGCTTTCTTT. This chain uses TRBV19 with TRBJ1-1; D is unresolved. Trimming pared 3 bases from V and 5 bases from J, leaving 22 bases between. Per germline, CDR1 LNHDA and CDR2 SQIVND (reference sequence). The CDR3 extends over 17 amino acids. Complete variable domain (other parts from reference TRBV19 and TRBJ1-1): DGGITQSPKYLFRKEGQNVTLSCEQNLNHDAMYWYRQDPGQGLRLIYYSQIVNDFQKGDIAEGYSVSREKKESFPLTVTSAQKNPTAFYLCASSMGGQFLWGTEAFFGQGTRLTVV.

The CDR3 reads CASSRQGRDYEQYF. The CDR3, as DNA: TGTGCCAGCAGTCGACAGGGTAGGGACTACGAGCAGTACTTC. The V call is TRBV6-5, the J call TRBJ2-7, with 7 bases matching TRBD1. The V and J ends lost 5 bases and 3 bases, in that order; junction bases with no gene match: 7. The CDR3 totals 14 residues. The germline gives CDR1 MNHEY, CDR2 SVGAGI.

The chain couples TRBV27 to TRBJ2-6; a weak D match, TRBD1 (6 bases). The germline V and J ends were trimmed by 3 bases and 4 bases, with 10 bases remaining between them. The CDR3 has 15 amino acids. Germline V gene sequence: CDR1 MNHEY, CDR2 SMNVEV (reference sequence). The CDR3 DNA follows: TGTGCCAGCAGTTTTGAGGGGGTGGGGGCCAACGTCCTGACTTTC. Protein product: CASSFEGVGANVLTF.

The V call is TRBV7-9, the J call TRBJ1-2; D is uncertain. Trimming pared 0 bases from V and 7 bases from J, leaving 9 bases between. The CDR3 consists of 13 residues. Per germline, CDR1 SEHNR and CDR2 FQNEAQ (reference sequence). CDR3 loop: CASSLASGSGYTF. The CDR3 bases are TGTGCCAGCAGCTTAGCTTCCGGGAGTGGCTACACCTTC.

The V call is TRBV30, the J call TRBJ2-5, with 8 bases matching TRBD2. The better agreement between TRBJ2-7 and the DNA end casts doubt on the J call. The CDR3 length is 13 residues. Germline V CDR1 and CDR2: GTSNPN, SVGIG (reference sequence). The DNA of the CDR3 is TGTGCCTGGAGAGCGGGAGAGTTCTACGAGCAGTACTTC. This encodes CAWRAGEFYEQYF.

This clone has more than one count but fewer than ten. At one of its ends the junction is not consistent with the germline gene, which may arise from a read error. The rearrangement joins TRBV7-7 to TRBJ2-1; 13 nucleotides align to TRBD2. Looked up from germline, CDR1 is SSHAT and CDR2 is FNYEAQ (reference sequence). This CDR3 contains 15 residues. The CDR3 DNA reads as TGTGCTAGCAGCCACGGACTAGCGGGAGAAAATGAGCAGTTCTTC. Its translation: CASSHGLAGENEQFF.

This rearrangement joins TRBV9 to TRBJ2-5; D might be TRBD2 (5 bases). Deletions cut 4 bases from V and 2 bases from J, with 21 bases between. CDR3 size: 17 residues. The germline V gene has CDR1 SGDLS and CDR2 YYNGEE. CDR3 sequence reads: CASSPQLWRVGQETQYF. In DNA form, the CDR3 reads TGTGCCAGCAGCCCCCAATTGTGGCGGGTTGGGCAAGAGACCCAGTACTTC.

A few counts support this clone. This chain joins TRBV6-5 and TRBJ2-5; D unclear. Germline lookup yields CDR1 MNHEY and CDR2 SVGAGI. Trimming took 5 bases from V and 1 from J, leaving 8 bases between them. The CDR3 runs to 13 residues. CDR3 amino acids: CASSGRVQETQYF. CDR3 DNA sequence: TGTGCCAGCAGTGGTAGAGTCCAAGAGACCCAGTACTTC.

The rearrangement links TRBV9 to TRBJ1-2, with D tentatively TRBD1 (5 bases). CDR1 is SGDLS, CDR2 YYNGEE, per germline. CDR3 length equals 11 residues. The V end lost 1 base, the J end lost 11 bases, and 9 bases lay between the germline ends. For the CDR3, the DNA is TGTGCCAGCAGCGTACCGGGACTTTACACCTTC. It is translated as CASSVPGLYTF.